Listed below are T cell receptor beta chains from one sample, sequenced in a study of shared clonotypes between healthy human individuals. The table came from immunoSEQ multiplex PCR; TCRdb's copy has only in-frame clones and leaves some out. In the table there are 850,000 to 1,200,000 clones, roughly 70% of which are singletons. The specimen sequenced was memory CD4+ T cells sorted from blood. The receptors were gathered from a man aged 18 to 29 in good health. CDR3s include the opening cysteine and the closing phenylalanine or tryptophan.

>TRBV7-2
CASSSQGRTNTEAFF
>TRBV5-4
CASSSRQLSSYEQYF
>TRBV7-2
CASSPGGTGSEKLFF
>TRBV6-1
CASSEEGPRSLQYF
>TRBV7-9
CASSLGQGQETQYF
>TRBV30
CAWDILGNQPQHF
>TRBV6-5
CASSYRGLATDTQYF
>TRBV19
CASSIDRRQGADTQYF
>TRBV28
CASVPGTLLYEQYF
>TRBV5-1
CASSLAGERSDTQYF
>TRBV25-1
CASSEAKTYEQYF
>TRBV10-1
CASSESTSTRKYNEQFF
>TRBV7-2
CASSQPTNTEAFF
>TRBV10-3
CAISESVATNEKLFF
>TRBV6-1
CASMEGGAKNIQYF
>TRBV19
CAKTYGQREEISEQFF
>TRBV5-1
CASSPEIQGISYNEQFF